The 31 T cell receptor beta chains presented below share a single source sample, sequenced in a study of cytomegalovirus exposure and HLA in healthy donors. The PCR had 60 Vbeta and 13 Jbeta primers. Repertoires were generated with immunoSEQ multiplex PCR, while TCRdb's copy carries only in-frame clones and drops some. The data contain about 110,000 clones, roughly 83% of them singletons. The sequencing input was PBMCs. The receptor source for this set is a woman younger than 35 in good health and CMV-seropositive.

As concerns this clone: Other DNA sequences of this sample code for an identical CDR3. CDR3 region: CASSLTGGETQYF. The CDR3 nucleotides read TGCGCCAGCAGCCTGACAGGGGGAGAGACCCAGTACTTC. The genes are TRBV5-1 and TRBJ2-5, with 9 bases matching TRBD1. Germline V gives CDR1 SGHRS, CDR2 YFSETQ. Losses at the gene ends were 4 bases for V and 4 bases for J; bases not matched to a gene: 2. The CDR3 runs to 13 residues. Full variable domain (rest looked up from reference TRBV5-1 and TRBJ2-5): KAGVTQTPRYLIKTRGQQVTLSCSPISGHRSVSWYQQTPGQGLQFLFEYFSETQRNKGNFPGRFSGRQFSNSRSEMNVSTLELGDSALYLCASSLTGGETQYFGPGTRLLVL.

V usage is TRBV7-9 and J usage is TRBJ2-3; TRBD2 aligns across 10 bases. Per the germline V gene, CDR1 is SEHNR and CDR2 is FQNEAQ (reference sequence). The V and J ends lost 1 base and 6 bases, in that order; junction bases with no gene match: 7. This CDR3 comprises 16 residues. The CDR3 reads CASSLGLSSGSDTQYF. DNA for the CDR3: TGTGCCAGCAGCTTAGGCTTGTCTAGCGGGAGCGATACGCAGTATTTT.

This rearrangement joins TRBV6-4 to TRBJ2-7; tentatively, D is TRBD2 (6 bases). Germline V gene lookup returns CDR1 MRHNA and CDR2 SNTAGT. The CDR3 loop spans 17 amino acids. V was pared by 5 bases and J by 4 bases, with 24 bases between. CDR3 DNA: TGTGCCAGCAGTCCCTTGACGGTACGACTAGGAGGGTACGAGCAGTACTTC. Translated, it gives CASSPLTVRLGGYEQYF.

The J gene is TRBJ2-7, the V gene TRBV18; 7 bases fit TRBD1. The CDR3 has 14 residues. CDR1 KGHSH and CDR2 LQKENI come from the germline V gene. Trimming removed 3 bases from V and 1 base from J; junction bases left unmatched: 3. CDR3 sequence: CASSPGTESYEQYF. The CDR3 nucleotides are TGTGCCAGCTCACCCGGGACAGAATCCTACGAGCAGTACTTC.

The rearrangement links TRBV28 to TRBJ2-2; 8 positions agree with TRBD1. CDR3 size: 15 residues. The V gene's germline CDR1 is MDHEN and CDR2 SYDVKM. Losses at the gene ends were 6 bases for V and 0 bases for J; bases not matched to a gene: 3. The CDR3 DNA follows: TGTGCCAGCAGAACGACAGGGGCGAACACCGGGGAGCTGTTTTTT. Residues: CASRTTGANTGELFF. The whole variable domain, remainder taken from reference TRBV28 and TRBJ2-2, is DVKVTQSSRYLVKRTGEKVFLECVQDMDHENMFWYRQDPGLGLRLIYFSYDVKMKEKGDIPEGYSVSREKKERFSLILESASTNQTSMYLCASRTTGANTGELFFGEGSRLTVL.

The CDR3 protein is CASSEAQTGESSYEQYF. Written as DNA, the CDR3 is TGTGCCAGCAGTGAAGCCCAAACGGGGGAGAGCTCCTACGAGCAGTACTTC. This sequence joins TRBV2 and TRBJ2-7; D is possibly TRBD2 (6 bases). The V gene lost 0 bases and the J gene lost 0 bases, with 15 bases spanning the gap. Germline V gene data show CDR1 as SNHLY and CDR2 as FYNNEI. This CDR3 contains 17 residues.

This clone has only a few counts. The chain employs TRBV2 and TRBJ2-5; D is unclear. Germline V CDR1 and CDR2: SNHLY, FYNNEI. Between the trimmed V and J ends, which lost 5 bases and 9 bases, there was a span of 7 bases. The CDR3 covers 10 residues. This CDR3 reads CASSSPSQYF. In nucleotides, the CDR3 is TGTGCCAGCAGTTCCCCCTCCCAGTACTTC.

This clone was picked up a small number of times. V is TRBV5-5 and J is TRBJ2-7, with 9 bases identical to TRBD1. This CDR3 is 15 amino acids long. The V and J ends lost 4 bases and 4 bases, in that order; junction bases with no gene match: 9. Germline CDR1 reads SGHKS; CDR2 reads YYEKEE (reference sequence). CDR3 in amino acids: CASSPGQGLTYEQYF. The CDR3 DNA follows: TGTGCCAGCAGCCCGGGACAGGGTTTAACGTACGAGCAGTACTTC.

The chain is built from TRBV5-1 and TRBJ2-2; 8 nucleotides match TRBD2. The CDR3 is 15 amino acids. The V gene's germline CDR1 is SGHRS and CDR2 YFSETQ. The trim removed 4 bases at V and 5 bases at J, leaving 7 bases unmatched. Here the CDR3 DNA reads TGCGCCAGCAGCCCCCTAAGCGGGAGAACCGGGGAGCTGTTTTTT. Encoded protein: CASSPLSGRTGELFF. Full variable domain (remainder filled in from reference TRBV5-1 and TRBJ2-2): KAGVTQTPRYLIKTRGQQVTLSCSPISGHRSVSWYQQTPGQGLQFLFEYFSETQRNKGNFPGRFSGRQFSNSRSEMNVSTLELGDSALYLCASSPLSGRTGELFFGEGSRLTVL.

The chain has TRBV28 and TRBJ1-5, with D unclear. CDR1 is MDHEN and CDR2 is SYDVKM in the germline V gene. V lost 4 bases and J lost 6, with 10 bases in between. The CDR3 is 13 amino acids. For the CDR3, the DNA is TGTGCCAGCAGTTCAAGAGGTGGTCAGCCCCAGCATTTT. As protein: CASSSRGGQPQHF. The full variable domain, in which reference TRBV28 and TRBJ1-5 provide the parts outside the CDR3, is DVKVTQSSRYLVKRTGEKVFLECVQDMDHENMFWYRQDPGLGLRLIYFSYDVKMKEKGDIPEGYSVSREKKERFSLILESASTNQTSMYLCASSSRGGQPQHFGDGTRLSIL.

The CDR3 is CASTSGANWGYTF. DNA for the CDR3: TGTGCCAGCACCTCTGGAGCTAACTGGGGCTACACCTTC. V and J are TRBV28 and TRBJ1-2; D not certain. The CDR3 extends over 13 amino acids. CDR1 and CDR2 from the germline V gene are MDHEN and SYDVKM. V dropped 7 bases and J dropped 8 bases, with 17 bases sitting between them.

The V and J genes are TRBV19 and TRBJ1-1; 7 nucleotides line up with TRBD1. The J segment lost 1 base and the V segment lost 5 bases, leaving 10 bases of the junction unmatched. Germline assignment: CDR1 LNHDA and CDR2 SQIVND (reference sequence). The CDR3 loop spans 16 amino acids. CDR3 sequence: CASSLTGWPPNTEAFF. CDR3 sequence (DNA): TGTGCCAGTAGTCTGACAGGGTGGCCCCCGAACACTGAAGCTTTCTTT.

This chain uses TRBV9 with TRBJ2-7; D uncertain. CDR3 size: 14 residues. CDR1 SGDLS and CDR2 YYNGEE come from the germline V gene. Trimming left V 3 bases short and J 1 base short, with 11 bases between. For the CDR3, the DNA is TGTGCCAGCAGCGCCCAGTGGCGGTCCTACGAGCAGTACTTC. This encodes CASSAQWRSYEQYF.

This clone was observed a few times. This chain's CDR3 is CASSSGLAGGNEQFF. For the CDR3, the DNA is TGTGCCAGCAGCTCCGGACTAGCGGGGGGCAATGAGCAGTTCTTC. This chain links TRBV7-2 with TRBJ2-1; 14 bases are shared with TRBD2. This CDR3 comprises 15 residues. Per the germline V gene, CDR1 is SGHTA and CDR2 is FQGNSA. J gave up 6 bases and V 4 bases, and 2 bases lay outside the gene matches.

CDR3 loop: CASSSAGRADTGELFF. For the CDR3, the DNA is TGTGCCAGTAGTTCCGCCGGGAGGGCCGACACCGGGGAGCTGTTTTTT. The chain has TRBV19 and TRBJ2-2; 8 bases match TRBD2. Germline CDR1 reads LNHDA; CDR2 reads SQIVND (reference sequence). J lost 3 bases, V lost 5 bases, and 8 bases had no gene match. There are 16 residues in the CDR3.

V gene TRBV6-1 combines with J gene TRBJ2-3, with D maybe TRBD1 (6 bases). The ends were cut back, 7 bases at V and 4 bases at J, with 15 bases in the middle. The germline gives CDR1 MNHNS, CDR2 SASEGT. The CDR3 loop spans 14 amino acids. The CDR3 nucleotides read TGTGCCAGCAATAGGCAGGGGAGACCAGATACGCAGTATTTT. The encoded protein is CASNRQGRPDTQYF.

The V gene is TRBV12-5, the J gene TRBJ1-4; D unclear. Germline V gene data show CDR1 as LGHNT and CDR2 as FRNRAP. The CDR3 extends over 13 amino acids. Trimming removed 2 bases at V and 6 bases at J, with 7 bases between. As DNA, the CDR3 is TGTGCTAGTGGTTTGAACTTCGATGAAAAACTGTTTTTT. Translating gives CASGLNFDEKLFF.

This clone was seen only a few times. The V call is TRBV5-1, the J call TRBJ2-5; TRBD1 aligns across 9 bases. V gave up 5 bases and J gave up 4 bases; unmatched junction bases: 6. The CDR3 loop spans 14 amino acids. Looked up from germline, CDR1 is SGHRS and CDR2 is YFSETQ. The CDR3 reads CASRPGTGRETQYF. CDR3 in DNA: TGCGCCAGCAGGCCAGGGACAGGGCGAGAGACCCAGTACTTC.

The rearrangement joins TRBV7-8 to TRBJ2-7, with 7 bases identical to TRBD1. Germline V gene lookup returns CDR1 SGHVS and CDR2 FQNEAQ. CDR3 length: 13 residues. After removal of 2 bases from V and 3 bases from J, the junction contained 1 base not matched to a gene. The CDR3 loop is CASSLRDSYEQYF. The DNA for the CDR3 is TGTGCCAGCAGCTTAAGGGACAGCTACGAGCAGTACTTC.

The genes are TRBV18 and TRBJ2-7; the D is unclear. Trimming removed 0 bases at V and 4 bases at J, with 10 bases between. This CDR3 is built from 14 residues. From germline, CDR1 is KGHSH and CDR2 LQKENI. This chain's CDR3 is CASSPPGSLYEQYF. The CDR3, as DNA: TGTGCCAGCTCACCACCGGGCAGCCTATACGAGCAGTACTTC.

This chain links TRBV7-9 with TRBJ2-5; D possibly corresponds to TRBD2 (5 bases). This CDR3 region has 14 residues. Trimming pared 5 bases from V and 2 bases from J, leaving 12 bases between. CDR1 and CDR2 (germline): SEHNR, FQNEAQ (reference sequence). CDR3 in amino acids: CASSLRGRQETQYF. CDR3 coding DNA: TGTGCCAGCAGCCTCCGGGGAAGACAAGAGACCCAGTACTTC. Based on the CDR3 plus reference TRBV7-9 and TRBJ2-5, the full variable domain is DTGVSQNPRHKITKRGQNVTFRCDPISEHNRLYWYRQTLGQGPEFLTYFQNEAQLEKSRLLSDRFSAERPKGSFSTLEIQRTEQGDSAMYLCASSLRGRQETQYFGPGTRLLVL.

The chain carries TRBV6-1 and TRBJ1-4; no definite D call. This CDR3 contains 9 residues. Trimming left V 10 bases short and J 13 bases short, with 10 bases between. Germline CDR1 reads MNHNS; CDR2 reads SASEGT. The CDR3 region has the DNA TGTGCCACTAGCGAGGGACTGTTTTTT. Translated, it gives CATSEGLFF.

The chain is built from TRBV6-1 and TRBJ1-1; the match to TRBD1 covers 7 bases. The length of the CDR3 is 14 residues. J gave up 0 bases and V 10 bases, and 8 bases lay outside the gene matches. Germline V gives CDR1 MNHNS, CDR2 SASEGT. CDR3 sequence (DNA): TGTGCCACGTTGCAACAGGGGATGAACACTGAAGCTTTCTTT. It is translated as CATLQQGMNTEAFF.

The rearrangement uses TRBV5-8 and TRBJ1-2; maybe TRBD1 (5 bases). The CDR3 totals 15 residues. Trimming took off 0 bases at V and 4 bases at J, with 13 bases between the two ends. The germline V gene encodes CDR1 SGHTS and CDR2 YDEGEE. The CDR3 reads CASSLVTGRGYGYTF. CDR3 coding DNA: TGTGCCAGCAGCTTGGTAACAGGCCGCGGCTATGGCTACACCTTC.

This chain joins TRBV28 and TRBJ1-1, with D unresolved. V was pared by 5 bases and J by 8 bases, with 12 bases between. The germline V gene encodes CDR1 MDHEN and CDR2 SYDVKM. CDR3 length: 12 amino acids. For the CDR3, the DNA is TGTGCCAGCAGTAATACAATGAGGGAAGCTTTCTTT. Protein product: CASSNTMREAFF.

V and J are TRBV21-1 and TRBJ1-1. TRBV21-1 is reported as a pseudogene. This CDR3 spans 18 amino acids. CDR3 sequence (DNA): TGTGCCAGCAGCAAATCACAAGGACTGCGCCACCCGAACACTGAAGCTTTCTTT. This codes for CASSKSQGLRHPNTEAFF.

This clone appeared a few times. The chain combines TRBV30 with TRBJ1-1, with D possibly TRBD1 on 5 matching bases. CDR1 GTSNPN and CDR2 SVGIG come from the germline V gene (reference sequence). This CDR3 spans 11 amino acids. V was cut by 5 bases and J by 12 bases, with 16 bases left in between. This CDR3 reads CAWGTGGFTFF. The CDR3 nucleotides read TGTGCCTGGGGAACAGGTGGGTTTACTTTCTTT.

The chain couples TRBV5-1 to TRBJ2-7, with 7 bases aligning to TRBD2. The CDR3 loop spans 15 amino acids. V lost 7 bases to trimming and J lost 0 bases; unmatched junction nucleotides: 10. Germline V CDR1 and CDR2: SGHRS, YFSETQ. The CDR3 spells CASGRLAESSYEQYF. CDR3 DNA sequence: TGCGCCAGCGGCCGCCTAGCGGAGAGCTCCTACGAGCAGTACTTC.

The CDR3 DNA reads TGCGCCAGCAGTCCGACTAGCGGGCTATCCTACGAGCAGTACTTC. Amino acids: CASSPTSGLSYEQYF. The chain uses TRBV5-1 and TRBJ2-7; 10 bases line up with TRBD2. CDR1 is SGHRS, CDR2 YFSETQ, per germline. This CDR3 region has 15 residues. With 5 bases clipped from V and 1 base from J, the junction kept 6 bases outside the gene matches.

The rearrangement uses TRBV7-3 and TRBJ2-1, with 7 bases matching TRBD1. The CDR3 has 17 residues. The V segment lost 0 bases and the J segment 0 bases; nucleotides outside the gene matches: 5. Germline V gives CDR1 SGHTA, CDR2 FQGTGA. The CDR3 sequence is CASSLTFDRDSYNEQFF. CDR3 in DNA: TGTGCCAGCAGCTTAACCTTCGACAGGGACTCCTACAATGAGCAGTTCTTC.

The CDR3 coding sequence is TGTGCCAGCAGTTTATTTCCCAGTACTGGAAACACCATATATTTT. It translates to CASSLFPSTGNTIYF. The chain carries TRBV27 and TRBJ1-3; no reliable D call. Trimming shortened V by 1 base and J by 2 bases, and 9 bases separated the two germline ends. Germline V gene data show CDR1 as MNHEY and CDR2 as SMNVEV (reference sequence). This CDR3 comprises 15 residues.